This TCR beta chain emerged from a study of T cell changes during pregnancy in multiple sclerosis. Using immunoSEQ multiplex PCR, the repertoire was profiled, and TCRdb retains in-frame clones only, with some absent. The sample lists around 56,000 clones, about nine tenths occurring once. The CDR3 length is 14 residues. J gave up 6 bases and V 7 bases, and 5 bases lay outside the gene matches. Germline loops: CDR1 WNHNN, CDR2 SYGVQD (reference sequence). Only a few counts were recorded for this clone. Sequences were derived from peripheral blood, sampled in the first trimester of pregnancy. The TCR sequence derives from a female donor in good health, enrolled as a control in a pregnancy study. The rearrangement uses TRBV10-1 and TRBJ1-6; 8 positions match TRBD1. The CDR3 DNA reads as TGCGCCAGCACTCAGGGGGCTGGTAATTCACCCCTCCACTTT. Translating gives CASTQGAGNSPLHF.